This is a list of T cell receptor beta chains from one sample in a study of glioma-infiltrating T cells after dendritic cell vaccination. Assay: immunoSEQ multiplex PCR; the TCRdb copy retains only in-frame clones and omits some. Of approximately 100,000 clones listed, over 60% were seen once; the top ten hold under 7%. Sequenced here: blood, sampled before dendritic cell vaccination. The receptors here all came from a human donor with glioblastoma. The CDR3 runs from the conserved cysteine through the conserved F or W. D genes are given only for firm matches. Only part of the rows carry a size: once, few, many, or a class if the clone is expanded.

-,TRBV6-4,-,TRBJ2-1,TGTGCCACCGGAGTAGAACTGGGCTCCTACAATGAGCAGTTCTTC,CATGVELGSYNEQFF
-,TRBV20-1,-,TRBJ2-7,TGCAGTGCCAGACTAGTCTACGAGCAGTACTTC,CSARLVYEQYF
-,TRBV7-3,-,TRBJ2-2,TGTGCCAGCAGCCTCAGCTTAAATAGGGGAAATGCCGGGGAGCTGTTTTTT,CASSLSLNRGNAGELFF
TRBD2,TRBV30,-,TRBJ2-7,TGTGCCTGGAGGCCCGGGACTAGCCCCTACGAGCAGTACTTC,CAWRPGTSPYEQYF
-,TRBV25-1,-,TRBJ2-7,TGTGCCAGCAGTGTATTCTACGAGCAGTACTTC,CASSVFYEQYF
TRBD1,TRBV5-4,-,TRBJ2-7,TGTGCCAGCAGCCCCCAGACAGGGGGGTCGAGCGAGCAGTACTTC,CASSPQTGGSSEQYF
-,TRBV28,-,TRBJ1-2,TGTGCCAGCAGTCCGTGGGAGGCGAACTATGGCTACACCTTC,CASSPWEANYGYTF
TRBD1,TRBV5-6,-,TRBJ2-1,TGTGCCAGCAGCTTGCTCGGACAGGCAACTTACAATGAGCAGTTCTTC,CASSLLGQATYNEQFF
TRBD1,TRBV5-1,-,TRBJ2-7,TGCGCCAGCAGCTGGCGTACGGGACAGGGGGTTATGCCCTACGAGCAGTACTTC,CASSWRTGQGVMPYEQYF
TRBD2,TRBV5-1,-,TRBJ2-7,TGCGCCAGCAGCTTGGGCTGGACTAGCGGGAGGTTATCTTACGAGCAGTACTTC,CASSLGWTSGRLSYEQYF
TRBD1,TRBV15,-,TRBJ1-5,TGTGCCACCAGCAGTCCTGGACAGGGGCCTCGCAATCAGCCCCAGCATTTT,CATSSPGQGPRNQPQHF
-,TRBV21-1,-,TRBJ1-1,TGTGCCAGCAGCGCAAGGCACGGGTCTGAAGCTTTCTTT,CASSARHGSEAFF
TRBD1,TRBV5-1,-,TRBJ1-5,TGCGCCAGCAGCGAAGCCGGGACAGGGGATCAGCCCCAGCATTTT,CASSEAGTGDQPQHF
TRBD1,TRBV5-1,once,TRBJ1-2,TGCGCCAGCAGCCCGGGACAGGCCAACTATGGCTACACCTTC,CASSPGQANYGYTF
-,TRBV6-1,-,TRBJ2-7,TGTGCCAGCAGTGAAGCGCCCGGTTCCTACGAGCAGTACTTC,CASSEAPGSYEQYF
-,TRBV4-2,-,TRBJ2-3,TGTGCCAGCAGCCAAGAGCATACCAACGGTCCTGCGCAGTATTTT,CASSQEHTNGPAQYF
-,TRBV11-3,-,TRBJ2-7,TGTGCCAGCAGCCAGGGCCACGAGCAGTACTTC,CASSQGHEQYF
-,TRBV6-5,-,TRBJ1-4,TGTGCCAGCAGCCAGGACCGGACAGCTCGGGAAAAACTGTTTTTT,CASSQDRTAREKLFF
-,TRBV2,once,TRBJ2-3,TGTGCCAGCAGTGAAAACGGGATATCCACAGATACGCAGTATTTT,CASSENGISTDTQYF
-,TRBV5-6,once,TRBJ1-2,TGTGCCAGCAGCTTGGCCGGGTCTGCAGGGCGGTATGGCTACACCTTC,CASSLAGSAGRYGYTF
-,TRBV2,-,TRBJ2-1,TGTGCCATCACCGGGGGACGCGGTAAATTGGAGCAGTTCTTC,CAITGGRGKLEQFF
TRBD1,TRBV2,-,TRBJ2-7,TGTGCCAGCAGTGGGTTAACAGGGGGGATTTCCTACGAGCAGTACTTC,CASSGLTGGISYEQYF
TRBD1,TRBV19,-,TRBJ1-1,TGTGCCAGTAGTTCGAATACAGGGGGCTGGGGCACTGAAGCTTTCTTT,CASSSNTGGWGTEAFF
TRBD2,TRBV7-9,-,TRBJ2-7,TGTGCCAGCAGCAACGGGAGGACCTCCTACGAGCAGTACTTC,CASSNGRTSYEQYF
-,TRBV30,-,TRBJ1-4,TGTGCCTGGAGTGTGGGCAGTTCGAATGAAAAACTGTTTTTT,CAWSVGSSNEKLFF
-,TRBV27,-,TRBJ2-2,TGTGCCAGCAGTTTTTTACCCCAACGGACCGGGGAGCTGTTTTTT,CASSFLPQRTGELFF
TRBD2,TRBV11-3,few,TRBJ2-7,TGTGCCAGCAGCCGGGGGGGGCGAGGGGAGCAGTACTTC,CASSRGGRGEQYF
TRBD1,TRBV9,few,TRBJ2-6,TGTGCCAGCAGCCCAGAGGAGGGGACAGGGGGCTTCACGAGCTCTGGGGCCAACGTCCTGACTTTC,CASSPEEGTGGFTSSGANVLTF
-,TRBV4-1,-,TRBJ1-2,TGCGCCAGCAGCCAAGAGTTAGGAGACTATGGCTACACCTTC,CASSQELGDYGYTF
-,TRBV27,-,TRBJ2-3,TGTGCCAGCAGTTTATCGGTTTCGGCAGATACGCAGTATTTT,CASSLSVSADTQYF
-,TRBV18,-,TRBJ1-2,TGTGCCAGCTCACACCGAGACAGTTATGGCTACACCTTC,CASSHRDSYGYTF
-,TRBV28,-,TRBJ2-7,TGTGCCAGCAGTTTAGGAGGGGACTCCTACGAGCAGTACTTC,CASSLGGDSYEQYF
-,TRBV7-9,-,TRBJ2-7,TGTGCCAGCAGCTTAGAAGGGGGGGGCGCCTACGAGCAGTACTTC,CASSLEGGGAYEQYF
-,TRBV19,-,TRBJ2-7,TGTGCCAGTAGCCTGGGAAGGGAGACTAACGAGCAGTACTTC,CASSLGRETNEQYF
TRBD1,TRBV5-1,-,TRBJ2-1,TGCGCCAGCAGCTCAACAGGGGGCTGGCACAATGAGCAGTTCTTC,CASSSTGGWHNEQFF
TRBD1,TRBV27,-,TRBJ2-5,TGTGCCAGCAGTTTACAGGGGGCGGGCCAAGAGACCCAGTACTTC,CASSLQGAGQETQYF
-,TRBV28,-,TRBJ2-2,TGTGCCAGCAGTTTGGTCGGTGGAGGTATTGGCGGGGAGCTGTTTTTT,CASSLVGGGIGGELFF
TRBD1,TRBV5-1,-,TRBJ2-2,TGCGCCAGCAGCTTGCATGCAGGGGGCGGGGAGCTGTTTTTT,CASSLHAGGGELFF
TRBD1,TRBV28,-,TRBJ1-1,TGTGCCACTCGGACAGGGGGGCACACTGAAGCTTTCTTT,CATRTGGHTEAFF
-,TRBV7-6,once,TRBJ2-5,TGTGCCAGCAGCCCGCCATTGGCCCCGGGGAAAGAGACCCAGTACTTC,CASSPPLAPGKETQYF
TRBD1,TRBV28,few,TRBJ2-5,TGTGCCAGCAGTTCAGGGGGCCAAGAGACCCAGTACTTC,CASSSGGQETQYF
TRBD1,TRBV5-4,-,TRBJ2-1,TGTGCCAGCAGCTTCCCGGACAGGTACAATGAGCAGTTCTTC,CASSFPDRYNEQFF
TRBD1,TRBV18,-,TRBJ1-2,TGTGCCAGCTCGGAGATACAGGGGGGGAACTATGGCTACACCTTC,CASSEIQGGNYGYTF